The T cell receptor beta chain described here comes from a study of CD8+CD57+ T cells in acquired aplastic anemia. Study-wide background: There were roughly 10 million reads, on average, for CD4+ cells from healthy donors.

It was genomic DNA that served as the template for profiling TCR beta VDJ and CDR3. TCRdb passed the reads through MiXCR, listing each CDR3 protein once. The data contain roughly 63,000 distinct CDR3 sequences, roughly half of them singletons. Germline V gene lookup returns CDR1 ENHRY and CDR2 SYGVKD. CDR3 size: 14 residues. J gave up 4 bases and V 6 bases, and 5 bases lay outside the gene matches. This rearrangement joins TRBV10-3 to TRBJ2-2, with 7 bases identical to TRBD1. The TCR was taken from a human donor in good health, serving as a control. The sequenced sample consisted of sorted CD4+, CD8+, or CD8+CD57+ T cells (not recorded which) from PBMCs. CDR3 sequence reads: CAIRITGATGELFF. The CDR3 DNA follows: TGTGCCATCAGGATTACAGGGGCCACCGGGGAGCTGTTTTTT.